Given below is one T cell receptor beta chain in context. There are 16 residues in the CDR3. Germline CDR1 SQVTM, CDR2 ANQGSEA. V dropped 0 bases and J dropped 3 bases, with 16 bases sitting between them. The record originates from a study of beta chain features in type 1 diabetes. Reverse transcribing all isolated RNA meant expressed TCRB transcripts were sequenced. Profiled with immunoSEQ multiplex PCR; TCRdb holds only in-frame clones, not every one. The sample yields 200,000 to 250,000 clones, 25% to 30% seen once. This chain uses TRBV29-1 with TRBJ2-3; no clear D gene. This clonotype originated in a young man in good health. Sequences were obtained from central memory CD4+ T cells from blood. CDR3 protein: CSVEDRLVEQTDTQYF. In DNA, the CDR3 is TGCAGCGTTGAAGATCGGCTGGTAGAACAGACAGATACGCAGTATTTT.